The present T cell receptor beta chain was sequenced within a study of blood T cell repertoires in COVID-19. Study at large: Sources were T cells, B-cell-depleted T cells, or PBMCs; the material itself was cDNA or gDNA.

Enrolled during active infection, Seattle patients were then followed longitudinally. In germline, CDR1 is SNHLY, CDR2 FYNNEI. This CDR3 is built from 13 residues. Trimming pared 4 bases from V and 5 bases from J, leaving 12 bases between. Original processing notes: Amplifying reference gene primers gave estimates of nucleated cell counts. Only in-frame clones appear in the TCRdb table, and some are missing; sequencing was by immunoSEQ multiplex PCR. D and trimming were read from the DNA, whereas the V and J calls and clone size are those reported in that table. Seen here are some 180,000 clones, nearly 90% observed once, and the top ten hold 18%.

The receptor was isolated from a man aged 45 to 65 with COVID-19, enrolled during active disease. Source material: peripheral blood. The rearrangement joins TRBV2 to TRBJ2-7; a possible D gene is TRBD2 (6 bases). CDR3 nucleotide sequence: TGTGCCAGCAGTGTCCGAGCGGGTAACGAGCAGTACTTC. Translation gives CASSVRAGNEQYF.